The 26 T cell receptor beta chains reported below all come from one sample, sequenced in a study of blood T cell repertoires in COVID-19. Clones were sequenced by immunoSEQ multiplex PCR, and TCRdb holds only the in-frame ones, with some missing. The data show approximately 160,000 clones, roughly 80% seen once. Sequences were obtained from peripheral blood. These TCRs come from a man aged 60 to 75 with acute or convalescent COVID-19.

The chain's CDR3 is CASSQTGSSGNTIYF. CDR3 sequence (DNA): TGCGCCAGCAGCCAAACAGGGAGCTCTGGAAACACCATATATTTT. The chain employs TRBV4-3 and TRBJ1-3; D is possibly TRBD1 (6 bases). This CDR3 has 15 residues. Germline V lookup: CDR1 LGHNA, CDR2 YSLEER. Trimming took 2 bases from V and 0 from J, leaving 8 bases between them.

V and J are TRBV10-3 and TRBJ2-7, with 7 bases fitting TRBD2. V was clipped by 3 bases and J by 0 bases; unmatched bases: 11. Per germline, CDR1 ENHRY and CDR2 SYGVKD. The length of the CDR3 is 17 residues. The CDR3 is CAISDPTGGISSYEQYF. The CDR3 DNA reads TGTGCCATCAGTGATCCCACCGGGGGGATTAGCTCCTACGAGCAGTACTTC.

This chain links TRBV5-4 with TRBJ2-7, with TRBD1 identical over 9 bases. CDR3 length: 14 residues. Germline lookup yields CDR1 SGHNT and CDR2 YYREEE (reference sequence). V trimming: 3 bases; J trimming: 2 bases; junction bases outside the gene matches: 3. The CDR3 here is CASSYGTGTYEQYF. In nucleotides, the CDR3 is TGTGCCAGCAGCTACGGGACAGGGACCTACGAGCAGTACTTC.

This clone was observed many times. The V call is TRBV29-1, the J call TRBJ1-2; D perhaps matches TRBD1 (5 bases). Germline loops: CDR1 SQVTM, CDR2 ANQGSEA. V lost 0 bases to trimming and J lost 6 bases, with 11 bases between them. The CDR3 is 13 residues long. The CDR3 region has the DNA TGCAGCGTTGAAGATGGGGGGAACCATGGCTACACCTTC. Protein sequence: CSVEDGGNHGYTF.

In this sample, this clone turned up a few times. The rearrangement links TRBV7-3 to TRBJ1-1; D possibly corresponds to TRBD1 (6 bases). The CDR3 extends over 16 amino acids. V was cut by 3 bases and J by 1 base, with 15 bases left in between. CDR1 SGHTA and CDR2 FQGTGA come from the germline V gene. The DNA of the CDR3 is TGTGCCAGCAGCTTGGCGCCCGGGACAAGGAACACTGAAGCTTTCTTT. Encoded protein: CASSLAPGTRNTEAFF.

The chain joins TRBV15 to TRBJ1-1, with 10 bases that match TRBD1. CDR3 length: 15 residues. V was clipped by 4 bases and J by 4 bases; unmatched bases: 6. The V gene's germline CDR1 is LNHNV and CDR2 YYDKDF (reference sequence). This CDR3 is CATSKSGTGVTEAFF. CDR3 in DNA: TGTGCCACCAGCAAGTCCGGGACAGGGGTCACTGAAGCTTTCTTT.

V and J are TRBV5-4 and TRBJ2-1; D gene uncertain. Trimming shortened V by 5 bases and J by 0 bases, and 15 bases separated the two germline ends. The CDR3 totals 16 residues. CDR1 SGHNT and CDR2 YYREEE come from the germline V gene (reference sequence). CDR3 nucleotides: TGTGCCAGCAGTCAATCCTCTGGCAGCTCCTACAATGAGCAGTTCTTC. It is translated as CASSQSSGSSYNEQFF. The full variable domain, with the rest looked up from reference TRBV5-4 and TRBJ2-1, is ETGVTQSPTHLIKTRGQQVTLRCSSQSGHNTVSWYQQALGQGPQFIFQYYREEENGRGNFPPRFSGLQFPNYSSELNVNALELDDSALYLCASSQSSGSSYNEQFFGPGTRLTVL.

The rearrangement joins TRBV5-1 to TRBJ2-5, with 10 bases that match TRBD2. Germline CDR1 SGHRS, CDR2 YFSETQ. This CDR3 has 15 residues. V shed 4 bases, J shed 2 bases, and the junction held 5 bases outside the gene matches. The CDR3 reads CASSIIAGGQETQYF. CDR3 nucleotide sequence: TGCGCCAGCAGCATTATAGCGGGGGGTCAAGAGACCCAGTACTTC.

The chain carries TRBV6-6 and TRBJ1-4; no reliable D call. This CDR3 has 15 amino acids. With 6 bases removed from V and 0 bases from J, the gap between germline ends came to 11 bases. Germline CDR1 reads MNHNY; CDR2 reads SVGAGI (reference sequence). CDR3 loop: CASSRRQATNEKLFF. The CDR3 region has the DNA TGTGCCAGCAGCCGCCGACAAGCAACTAATGAAAAACTGTTTTTT.

The chain employs TRBV5-6 and TRBJ1-2; D remains unclear. V dropped 1 base and J dropped 2 bases, with 6 bases sitting between them. CDR1 is SGHDT, CDR2 YYEEEE, per germline. The CDR3 covers 13 residues. This chain's CDR3 is CASSLIQNYGYTF. CDR3 sequence (DNA): TGTGCCAGCAGCTTGATACAGAACTATGGCTACACCTTC.

The chain joins TRBV9 to TRBJ2-5, with 7 bases that match TRBD1. Germline values: CDR1 SGDLS, CDR2 YYNGEE. The V and J ends lost 0 bases and 4 bases, in that order; junction bases with no gene match: 9. The CDR3 sequence is 16 residues long. In DNA form, the CDR3 reads TGTGCCAGCAGCGTAGCATTCACGACAGGGATAGAGACCCAGTACTTC. This codes for CASSVAFTTGIETQYF. The whole variable domain, remainder taken from reference TRBV9 and TRBJ2-5, is DSGVTQTPKHLITATGQRVTLRCSPRSGDLSVYWYQQSLDQGLQFLIQYYNGEERAKGNILERFSAQQFPDLHSELNLSSLELGDSALYFCASSVAFTTGIETQYFGPGTRLLVL.

This sequence joins TRBV4-1 and TRBJ1-2; D may be TRBD1 (5 bases). CDR3 length: 14 residues. From germline, CDR1 is MGHRA and CDR2 YSYEKL. V lost 0 bases, J lost 7 bases, and 12 bases lay in between. The CDR3 DNA reads TGCGCCAGCAGCCAAGAGGGCAGGGCCGGTGGCTACACCTTC. Translated, it gives CASSQEGRAGGYTF.

The V and J genes are TRBV5-6 and TRBJ2-5; the match to TRBD1 covers 11 bases. Per germline, CDR1 SGHDT and CDR2 YYEEEE. V shed 5 bases and J 2 bases; nucleotides not matched to a gene: 5. This CDR3 spans 15 amino acids. The CDR3 reads CASSRDRGIQETQYF. DNA for the CDR3: TGTGCCAGCAGTCGGGACAGGGGGATTCAAGAGACCCAGTACTTC.

This clone has just one count. CDR3 loop: CASSWTDTDEQYF. The CDR3, as DNA: TGTGCCAGCAGCTGGACAGACACGGACGAGCAGTACTTC. The chain links TRBV7-3 to TRBJ2-7; possible D gene TRBD1, 6 bases. Trimming took off 4 bases at V and 5 bases at J, with 12 bases between the two ends. Germline V gives CDR1 SGHTA, CDR2 FQGTGA. The CDR3 contains 13 residues.

The J gene is TRBJ1-1, the V gene TRBV5-1; 8 bases align to TRBD1. The CDR3 sequence is 16 residues long. The V segment lost 3 bases and the J segment 4 bases; nucleotides outside the gene matches: 11. Germline CDR1 is SGHRS and CDR2 is YFSETQ. The CDR3 DNA reads as TGCGCCAGCAGCTCCGACAGGGGAGTTGAGGGCACTGAAGCTTTCTTT. It translates to CASSSDRGVEGTEAFF.

The chain joins TRBV11-3 to TRBJ2-3; 7 nucleotides agree with TRBD1. CDR1 and CDR2 (germline): SGHNT, YENEEA. This CDR3 contains 15 residues. The trim removed 6 bases at V and 6 bases at J, leaving 12 bases unmatched. DNA for the CDR3: TGTGCCAGCAGTTCCCGGGACAGTCACGCGGATACGCAGTATTTT. This encodes CASSSRDSHADTQYF.

A remark on this clone: A much more abundant neighbour one base away suggests this may be a read error. The rearrangement uses TRBV2 and TRBJ1-2; 7 nucleotides match TRBD1. CDR1 and CDR2 from the germline V gene are SNHLY and FYNNEI. Losses at the gene ends were 7 bases for V and 4 bases for J; bases not matched to a gene: 6. This CDR3 has 13 amino acids. CDR3 protein: CASMSGTAYGYTF. The CDR3 coding sequence is TGTGCCAGCATGTCCGGGACAGCCTATGGCTACACCTTC.

In its sample, this clone was seen a few times. The V and J genes are TRBV7-2 and TRBJ2-7; TRBD1 might be the D (6 bases). The CDR3 loop spans 15 amino acids. Trimming cost V 7 bases and J 4 bases, with 20 bases left between them. Germline CDR1 and CDR2: SGHTA and FQGNSA. Here the CDR3 DNA reads TGTGCCAGCACCCAATCCCAGACAGGAACGTACGAGCAGTACTTC. Protein sequence: CASTQSQTGTYEQYF.

A word on this clone: This same CDR3 is encoded by further DNA sequences in the sample. The chain combines TRBV7-2 with TRBJ1-2, with TRBD1 identical over 9 bases. The CDR3 extends over 13 amino acids. Trimming at V came to 5 bases and at J to 3 bases, leaving 1 base not matched to a gene. Per germline, CDR1 SGHTA and CDR2 FQGNSA. The CDR3 spells CASSRTGDYGYTF. DNA for the CDR3: TGTGCCAGCAGCCGGACAGGGGACTATGGCTACACCTTC.

The chain carries TRBV28 and TRBJ2-7; 9 positions agree with TRBD1. Germline CDR1 MDHEN, CDR2 SYDVKM. The CDR3 sequence is 14 residues long. Germline trimming cut 5 bases from V and 5 bases from J; bases unmatched to any gene: 7. The CDR3 DNA reads TGTGCCAGCAGTCTCCGACAGGGGGGGAACGAGCAGTACTTC. It translates to CASSLRQGGNEQYF.

DNA for the CDR3: TGTGCCACCAGTGATTTGGGAGGGGAACTGTTTTTT. It codes for CATSDLGGELFF. The V call is TRBV24-1, the J call TRBJ1-4; the D gene is possibly TRBD1 (5 bases). This CDR3 contains 12 residues. V lost 0 bases, J lost 12 bases, and 7 bases lay in between. The germline gives CDR1 KGHDR, CDR2 SFDVKD.

The chain employs TRBV7-2 and TRBJ2-3; tentatively, D is TRBD1 (6 bases). This CDR3 comprises 14 residues. Germline loops: CDR1 SGHTA, CDR2 FQGNSA. V lost 8 bases to trimming and J lost 1 base, with 13 bases between them. CDR3 protein: CASPGASGTDTQYF. CDR3 bases: TGTGCCAGCCCAGGGGCTTCTGGCACAGATACGCAGTATTTT.

This clone was detected many times. The chain links TRBV9 to TRBJ2-1; TRBD1 aligns across 7 bases. The germline V gene encodes CDR1 SGDLS and CDR2 YYNGEE. J was trimmed by 3 bases and V by 1 base; bases with no gene match: 4. The CDR3 length is 15 residues. CDR3 in amino acids: CASSVIGTDYNEQFF. CDR3 bases: TGTGCCAGCAGCGTAATTGGGACAGACTACAATGAGCAGTTCTTC.

This chain joins TRBV7-9 and TRBJ2-7; TRBD1 is a possible D gene (7 bases). CDR1 and CDR2 (germline): SEHNR, FQNEAQ (reference sequence). V lost 5 bases and J lost 7, with 15 bases in between. The CDR3 has 13 amino acids. CDR3 amino acids: CASSPQGGEEQYF. CDR3 bases: TGTGCCAGCAGCCCCCAGGGGGGAGAGGAGCAGTACTTC. Full variable domain (outside the CDR3, taken from reference TRBV7-9 and TRBJ2-7): DTGVSQNPRHKITKRGQNVTFRCDPISEHNRLYWYRQTLGQGPEFLTYFQNEAQLEKSRLLSDRFSAERPKGSFSTLEIQRTEQGDSAMYLCASSPQGGEEQYFGPGTRLTVT.

The V gene is TRBV24-1, the J gene TRBJ1-5; weak D call: TRBD1 (6 bases). The ends were cut back, 4 bases at V and 0 bases at J, with 12 bases in the middle. This CDR3 spans 16 amino acids. Germline CDR1 KGHDR, CDR2 SFDVKD. The CDR3 spells CATSDRGQISNQPQHF. CDR3 in DNA: TGTGCCACCAGTGACCGAGGACAGATTAGCAATCAGCCCCAGCATTTT.

This chain links TRBV5-1 with TRBJ2-5; a possible D gene is TRBD1 (6 bases). With 3 bases removed from V and 2 bases from J, the gap between germline ends came to 14 bases. CDR3 length equals 15 residues. CDR1 and CDR2 from the germline V gene are SGHRS and YFSETQ. Here the CDR3 DNA reads TGCGCCAGCAGCTCCCCCCAGGGGTATCAAGAGACCCAGTACTTC. The encoded protein is CASSSPQGYQETQYF.